This T cell receptor (beta chain) originates from a study of blood T cell repertoires in COVID-19. As for the study in general: Collection of acute and convalescent COVID-19 samples took place in the United States, Italy and Spain.

The V and J ends lost 6 bases and 2 bases, in that order; junction bases with no gene match: 7. The CDR3 sequence is 15 residues long. The germline CDR1 and CDR2 sequences are MNHEY and SVGAGI. The table came from immunoSEQ multiplex PCR; TCRdb's copy has only in-frame clones and leaves some out. The sample holds over 45,000 clones, around four fifths seen once. The chain joins TRBV6-5 to TRBJ1-3; TRBD1 matches at 7 bases. This TCR was sampled from a woman of 80 years or more with acute or convalescent COVID-19. The sequenced material came from peripheral blood. DNA of the CDR3: TGTGCCAGCAGGAGAGACAGGGACGCTGGAAACACCATATATTTT. It is translated as CASRRDRDAGNTIYF.